Each of the 6 T cell receptor beta chains below was sequenced from the same sample in a study of vaccination effects on CD4 cells after COVID-19. Profiling relied on immunoSEQ multiplex PCR, and the TCRdb table lists in-frame clones only, not all of them. The sample lists roughly 24,000 clones, around 73% occurring once. Their cognate antigens are unknown. ViraFEST expansion of antigen-specific CD4+ T cells with viral peptide pools preceded sequencing. Between days 10 and 11 of culture, CD4+ T cells were separated out. Each vaccine recipient was nucleocapsid antibody negative and had no prior SARS-CoV-2 infection. The specimen was CD4+ T cells from PBMCs cultured with SARS-CoV-2 spike peptides, collected before COVID-19 vaccination. The receptors originated from a human donor who received a COVID-19 vaccine.

CDR3 bases: TGTGCCACCAGCAGAGACCCCGGGGACGTTTACGAGCAGTACTTC. This codes for CATSRDPGDVYEQYF. The chain couples TRBV15 to TRBJ2-7; D may correspond to TRBD1 or TRBD2 (5 bases each). This CDR3 comprises 15 residues. CDR1 LNHNV and CDR2 YYDKDF come from the germline V gene (reference sequence). Trimming removed 0 bases at V and 4 bases at J, with 13 bases between.

This clone was counted between two and nine times. A junction boundary mismatches the germline segment, possibly from a read error. V and J are TRBV27 and TRBJ1-2; D is ambiguous. Per germline, CDR1 MNHEY and CDR2 SMNVEV (reference sequence). The CDR3 has 11 amino acids. CDR3 sequence reads: CASSLGGRRYF. CDR3 nucleotide sequence: TGTGCCAGCAGTTTGGGTGGCAGGAGATACTTC.

The V call is TRBV4-2, the J call TRBJ2-1; 8 bases agree with TRBD2. After removal of 0 bases from V and 9 bases from J, the junction contained 7 bases not matched to a gene. Germline-derived CDR1 and CDR2 are LGHNA and YNFKEQ. This CDR3 has 15 residues. This CDR3 reads CASSQDSGGASEQFF. Written as DNA, the CDR3 is TGTGCCAGCAGCCAAGACTCCGGGGGGGCAAGTGAGCAGTTCTTC.

The chain carries TRBV24-1 and TRBJ2-2; tentative D call: TRBD1 (7 bases). CDR1 and CDR2 (germline): KGHDR, SFDVKD. The CDR3 covers 14 residues. V lost 5 bases, J lost 5 bases, and 11 bases lay in between. The DNA of the CDR3 is TGTGCCACCAGTGGGACAGGAGGGACCGGGGAGCTGTTTTTT. This codes for CATSGTGGTGELFF.

The chain recombines TRBV18 with TRBJ1-5; D might be TRBD1 (6 bases). The CDR3 totals 15 residues. The germline V and J ends were trimmed by 8 bases and 6 bases, with 20 bases remaining between them. Germline values: CDR1 KGHSH, CDR2 LQKENI. The DNA for the CDR3 is TGTGCCAGCCCTCGGCCGACAGGTCTAATTCAGCCCCAGCATTTT. This translates into CASPRPTGLIQPQHF.

The chain uses TRBV7-9 and TRBJ2-7; D is unresolved. Germline V gene sequence: CDR1 SEHNR, CDR2 FQNEAQ (reference sequence). V lost 1 base and J lost 5, with 12 bases in between. The length of the CDR3 is 14 residues. The CDR3 reads CASSLGRLRDEQYF. CDR3 bases: TGTGCCAGCAGCTTAGGGCGGCTAAGGGACGAGCAGTACTTC.